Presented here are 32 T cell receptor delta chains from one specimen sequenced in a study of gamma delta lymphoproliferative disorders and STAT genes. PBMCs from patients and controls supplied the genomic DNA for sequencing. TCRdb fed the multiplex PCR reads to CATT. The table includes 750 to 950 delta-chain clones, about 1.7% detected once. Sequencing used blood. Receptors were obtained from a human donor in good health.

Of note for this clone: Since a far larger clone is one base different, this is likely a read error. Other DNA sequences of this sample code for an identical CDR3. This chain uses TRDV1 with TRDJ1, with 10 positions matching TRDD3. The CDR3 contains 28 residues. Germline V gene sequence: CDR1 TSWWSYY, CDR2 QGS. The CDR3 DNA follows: TGTGCTCTTGGGGAACTGCACCCATCCCTTCCCCCTTACTGGGGGATCCCCCAGGCGTTGTTCTACACCGATAAGCTCATCTTT. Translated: CALGELHPSLPPYWGIPQALFYTDKLIF.

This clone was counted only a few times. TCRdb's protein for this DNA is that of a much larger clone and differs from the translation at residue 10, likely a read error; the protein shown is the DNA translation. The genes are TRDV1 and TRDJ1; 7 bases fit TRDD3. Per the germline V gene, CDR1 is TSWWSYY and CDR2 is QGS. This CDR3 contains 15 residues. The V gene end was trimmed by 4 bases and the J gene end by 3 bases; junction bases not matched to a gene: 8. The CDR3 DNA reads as TGTGCTCTTGGGGGGTACTGGGGTGTCGCCGATAAACTCATCTTT. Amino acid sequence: CALGGYWGVADKLIF.

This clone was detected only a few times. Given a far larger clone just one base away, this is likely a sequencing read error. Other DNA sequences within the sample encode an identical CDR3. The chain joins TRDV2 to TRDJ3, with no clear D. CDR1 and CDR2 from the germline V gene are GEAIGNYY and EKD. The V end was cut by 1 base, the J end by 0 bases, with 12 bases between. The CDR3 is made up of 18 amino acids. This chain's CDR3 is CACDTAGPSSWDTRQMFF. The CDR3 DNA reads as TGTGCCTGTGACACGGCTGGCCCGAGCTCCTGGGACACCCGACAGATGTTTTTC.

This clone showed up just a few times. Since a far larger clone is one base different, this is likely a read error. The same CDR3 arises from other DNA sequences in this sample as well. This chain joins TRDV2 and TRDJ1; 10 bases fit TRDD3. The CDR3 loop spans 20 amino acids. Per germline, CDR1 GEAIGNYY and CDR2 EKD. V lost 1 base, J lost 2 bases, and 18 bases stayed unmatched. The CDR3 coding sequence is TGTGCCTGTGACACGATTCCTACCCCGGTACTGGGGGATCAAACCGATAAACTCATCTTT. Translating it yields CACDTIPTPVLGDQTDKLIF.

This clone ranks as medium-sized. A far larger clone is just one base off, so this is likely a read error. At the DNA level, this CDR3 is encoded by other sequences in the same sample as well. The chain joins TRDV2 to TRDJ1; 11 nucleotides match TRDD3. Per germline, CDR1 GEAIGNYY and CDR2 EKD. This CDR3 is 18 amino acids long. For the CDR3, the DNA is TGTGCCTGCGACACCGTTTCTACTGGGGGATATTCCACCGATAAACTCATCTTT. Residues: CACDTVSTGGYSTDKLIF.

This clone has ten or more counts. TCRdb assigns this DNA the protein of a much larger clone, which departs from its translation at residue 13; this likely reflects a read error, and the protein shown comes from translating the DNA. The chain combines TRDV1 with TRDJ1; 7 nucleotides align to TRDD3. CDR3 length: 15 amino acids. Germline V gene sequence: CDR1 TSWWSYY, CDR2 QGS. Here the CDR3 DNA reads TGTGCTCTTGGGGGGTACTGGGGTGTCACCGATAAACCCATCTTT. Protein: CALGGYWGVTDKPIF.

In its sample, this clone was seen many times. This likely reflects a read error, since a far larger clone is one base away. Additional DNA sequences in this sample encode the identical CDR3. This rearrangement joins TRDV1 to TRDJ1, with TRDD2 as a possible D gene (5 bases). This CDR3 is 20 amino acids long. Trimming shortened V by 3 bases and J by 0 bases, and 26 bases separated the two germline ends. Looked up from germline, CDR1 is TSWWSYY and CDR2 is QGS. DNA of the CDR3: TGTGCTCTTGGGGATCAAAGTTATTCCTTACGATGGAAGTACACCGATAAACTCATCTTT. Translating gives CALGDQSYSLRWKYTDKLIF.

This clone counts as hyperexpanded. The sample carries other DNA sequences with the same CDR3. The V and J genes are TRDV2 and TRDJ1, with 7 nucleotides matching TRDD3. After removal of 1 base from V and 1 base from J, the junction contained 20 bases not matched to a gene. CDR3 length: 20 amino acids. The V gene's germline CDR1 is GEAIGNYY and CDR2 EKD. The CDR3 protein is CACDTSGLGAKDTFTDKLIF. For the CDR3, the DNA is TGTGCCTGTGACACGTCGGGCCTGGGGGCAAAGGATACCTTCACCGATAAACTCATCTTT.

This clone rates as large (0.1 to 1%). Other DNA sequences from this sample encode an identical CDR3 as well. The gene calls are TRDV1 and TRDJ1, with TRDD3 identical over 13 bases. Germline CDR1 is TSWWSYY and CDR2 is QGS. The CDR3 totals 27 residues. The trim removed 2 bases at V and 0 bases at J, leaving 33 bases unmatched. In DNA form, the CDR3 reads TGTGCTCTTGGGGAAAGATTTTCCTTCCTTGTGAAATACTGGGGGATACGCGAACACCGGGACACCGATAAACTCATCTTT. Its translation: CALGERFSFLVKYWGIREHRDTDKLIF.

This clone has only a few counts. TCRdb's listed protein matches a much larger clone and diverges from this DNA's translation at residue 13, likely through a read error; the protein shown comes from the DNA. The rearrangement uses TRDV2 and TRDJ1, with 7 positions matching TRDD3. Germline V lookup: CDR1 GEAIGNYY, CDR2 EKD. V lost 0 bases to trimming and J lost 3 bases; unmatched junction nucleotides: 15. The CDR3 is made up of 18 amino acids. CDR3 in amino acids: CACDTVGGLGKYPDKLIF. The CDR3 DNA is TGTGCCTGTGACACCGTCGGGGGATTGGGAAAGTACCCCGATAAACTCATCTTT.

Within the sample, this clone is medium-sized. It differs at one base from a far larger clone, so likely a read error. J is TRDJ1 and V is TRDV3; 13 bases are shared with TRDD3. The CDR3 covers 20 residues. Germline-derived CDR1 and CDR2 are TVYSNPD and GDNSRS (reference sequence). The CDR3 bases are TGTGCCCAATCCATTGTGGGGGTACTGGGGGATACGGGGTACACCGATAAACCCATCTTT. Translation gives CAQSIVGVLGDTGYTDKPIF.

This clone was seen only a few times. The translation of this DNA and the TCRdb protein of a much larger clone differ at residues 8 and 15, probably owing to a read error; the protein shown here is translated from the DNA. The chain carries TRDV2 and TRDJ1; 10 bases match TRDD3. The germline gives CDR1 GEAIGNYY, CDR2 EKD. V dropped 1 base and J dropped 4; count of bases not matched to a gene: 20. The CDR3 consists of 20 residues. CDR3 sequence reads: CACDTIPAPVLGDQIDKLIF. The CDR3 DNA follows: TGTGCCTGTGACACGATTCCTGCCCCGGTACTGGGGGATCAGATCGATAAACTCATCTTT.

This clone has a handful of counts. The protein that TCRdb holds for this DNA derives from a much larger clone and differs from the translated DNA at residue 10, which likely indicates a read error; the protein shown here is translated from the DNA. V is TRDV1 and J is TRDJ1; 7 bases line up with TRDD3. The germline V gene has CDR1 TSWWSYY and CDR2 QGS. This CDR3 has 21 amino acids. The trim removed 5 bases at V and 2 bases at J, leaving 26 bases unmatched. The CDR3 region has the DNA TGTGCTCTTGGGAACACACAGGGGGCTAGGGGATATAAAACGTGGACCGATAAACTCATCTTT. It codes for CALGNTQGARGYKTWTDKLIF.

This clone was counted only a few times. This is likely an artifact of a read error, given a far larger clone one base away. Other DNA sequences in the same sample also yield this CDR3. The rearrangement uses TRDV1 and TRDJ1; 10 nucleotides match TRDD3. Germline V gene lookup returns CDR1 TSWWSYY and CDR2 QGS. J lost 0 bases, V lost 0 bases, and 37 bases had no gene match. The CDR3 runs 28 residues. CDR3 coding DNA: TGTGCTCTTGGGGAACTGCACCCATCCCTTCCCCCCTACTGGGGGATCCCCCAGGCGTTGTTCTACACCGATAAACTCATCTTT. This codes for CALGELHPSLPPYWGIPQALFYTDKLIF.

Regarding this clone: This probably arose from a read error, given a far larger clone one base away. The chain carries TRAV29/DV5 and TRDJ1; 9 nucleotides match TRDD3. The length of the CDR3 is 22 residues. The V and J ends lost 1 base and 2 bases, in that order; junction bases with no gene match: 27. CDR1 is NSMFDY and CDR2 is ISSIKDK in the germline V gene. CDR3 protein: CAASRENPRRGYVDYCTDKLIF. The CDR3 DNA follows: TGTGCAGCAAGCCGGGAGAACCCCCGTAGGGGATACGTGGATTATTGTACCGATAAACTCATCTTT.

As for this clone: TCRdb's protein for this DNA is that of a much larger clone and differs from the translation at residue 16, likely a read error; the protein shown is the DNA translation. This chain's CDR3 is CACDTSGLGAKDTFTVKLIF. The CDR3 DNA reads as TGTGCCTGTGACACGTCGGGCCTGGGGGCAAAGGATACCTTCACCGTTAAACTCATCTTT. V gene TRDV2 combines with J gene TRDJ1, with 7 positions matching TRDD3. CDR1 GEAIGNYY and CDR2 EKD come from the germline V gene. The CDR3 is 20 amino acids.

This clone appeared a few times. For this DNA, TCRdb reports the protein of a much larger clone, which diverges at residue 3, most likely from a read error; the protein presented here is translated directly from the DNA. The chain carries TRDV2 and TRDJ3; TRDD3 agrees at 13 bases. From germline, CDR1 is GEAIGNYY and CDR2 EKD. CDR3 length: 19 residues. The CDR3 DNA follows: TGTGCCTATGACAAGTTACTGGGGGATACGGTTTGGGACACCCGACAGATGTTTTTC. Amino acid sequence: CAYDKLLGDTVWDTRQMFF.

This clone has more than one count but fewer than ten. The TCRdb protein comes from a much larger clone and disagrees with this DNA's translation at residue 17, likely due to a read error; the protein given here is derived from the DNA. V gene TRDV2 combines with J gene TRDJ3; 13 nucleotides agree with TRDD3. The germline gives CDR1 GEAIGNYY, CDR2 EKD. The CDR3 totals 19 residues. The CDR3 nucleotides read TGTGCCTGTGACAAGTTACTGGGGGATACGGTTTGGGACACCCGACAGATATTTTTC. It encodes CACDKLLGDTVWDTRQIFF.

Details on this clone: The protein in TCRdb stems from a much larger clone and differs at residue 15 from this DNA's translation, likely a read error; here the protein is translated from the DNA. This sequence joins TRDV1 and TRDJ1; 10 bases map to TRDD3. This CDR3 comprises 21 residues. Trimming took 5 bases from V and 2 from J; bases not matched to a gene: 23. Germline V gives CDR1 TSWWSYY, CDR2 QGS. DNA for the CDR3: TGTGCTCTTGGGAACACACAGGGGGCTGGGGGATATAAAACGCGGACCGATAAACTCATCTTT. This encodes CALGNTQGAGGYKTRTDKLIF.

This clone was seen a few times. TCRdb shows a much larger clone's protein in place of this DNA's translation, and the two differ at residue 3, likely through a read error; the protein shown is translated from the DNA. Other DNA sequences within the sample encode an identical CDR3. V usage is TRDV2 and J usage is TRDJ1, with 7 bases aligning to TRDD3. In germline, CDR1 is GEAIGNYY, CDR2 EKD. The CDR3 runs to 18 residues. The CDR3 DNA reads TGTGCCTCTGACACCGTCGGGGGATTGGGAAAGTACACCGATAAACTCATCTTT. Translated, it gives CASDTVGGLGKYTDKLIF.

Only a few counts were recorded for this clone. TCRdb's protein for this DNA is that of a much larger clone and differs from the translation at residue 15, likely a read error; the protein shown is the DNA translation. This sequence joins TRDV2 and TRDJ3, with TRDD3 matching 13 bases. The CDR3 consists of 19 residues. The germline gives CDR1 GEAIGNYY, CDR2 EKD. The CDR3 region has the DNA TGTGCCTGTGACAAGTTACTGGGGGATACGGTTTGGGACACCCAACAGATGTTTTTC. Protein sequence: CACDKLLGDTVWDTQQMFF.

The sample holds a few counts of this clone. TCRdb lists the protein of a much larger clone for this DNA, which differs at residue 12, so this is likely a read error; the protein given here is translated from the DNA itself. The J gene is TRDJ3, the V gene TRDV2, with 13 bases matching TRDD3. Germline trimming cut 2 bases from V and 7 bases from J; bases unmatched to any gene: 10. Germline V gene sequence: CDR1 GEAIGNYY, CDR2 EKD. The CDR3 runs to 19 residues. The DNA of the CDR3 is TGTGCCTGTGACAAGTTACTGGGGGATACGGTTTGTGACACCCGACAGATGTTTTTC. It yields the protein CACDKLLGDTVCDTRQMFF.

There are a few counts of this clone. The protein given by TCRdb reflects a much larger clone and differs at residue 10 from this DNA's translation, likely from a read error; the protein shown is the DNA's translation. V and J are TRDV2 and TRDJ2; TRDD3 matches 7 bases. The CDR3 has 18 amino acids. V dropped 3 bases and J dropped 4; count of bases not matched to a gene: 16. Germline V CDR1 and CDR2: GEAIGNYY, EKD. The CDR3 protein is CACDAVGDQEPETAQLFF. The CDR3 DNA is TGTGCCTGTGACGCGGTGGGGGACCAAGAGCCGGAGACAGCACAACTCTTCTTT.

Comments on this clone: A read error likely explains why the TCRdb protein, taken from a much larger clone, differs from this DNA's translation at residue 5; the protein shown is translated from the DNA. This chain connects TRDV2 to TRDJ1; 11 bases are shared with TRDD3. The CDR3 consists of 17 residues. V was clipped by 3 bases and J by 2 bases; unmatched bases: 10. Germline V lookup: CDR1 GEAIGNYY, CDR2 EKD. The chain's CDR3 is CACDFMILGDRTDKLIF. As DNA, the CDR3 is TGTGCCTGTGACTTTATGATACTGGGGGATAGAACCGATAAACTCATCTTT.

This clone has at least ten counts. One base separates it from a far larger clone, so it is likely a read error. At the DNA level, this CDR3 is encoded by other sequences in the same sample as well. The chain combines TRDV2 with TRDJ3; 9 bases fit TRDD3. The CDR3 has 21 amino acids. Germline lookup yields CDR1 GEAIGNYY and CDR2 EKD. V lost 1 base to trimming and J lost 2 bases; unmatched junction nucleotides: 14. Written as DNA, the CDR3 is TGTGCCTGTGACACAACGGGAACTGGGGGAGTACCTACCTGGGACACCCGACAGATGTTTTTC. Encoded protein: CACDTTGTGGVPTWDTRQMFF.

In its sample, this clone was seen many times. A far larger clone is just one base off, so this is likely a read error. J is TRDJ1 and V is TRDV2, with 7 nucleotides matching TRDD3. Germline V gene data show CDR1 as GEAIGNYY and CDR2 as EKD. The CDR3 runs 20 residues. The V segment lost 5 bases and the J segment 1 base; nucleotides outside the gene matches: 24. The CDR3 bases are TGTGCCTGTGGCACGTCGGGCCTGGGGGCAAAGGATACCTTCACCGATAAACTCATCTTT. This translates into CACGTSGLGAKDTFTDKLIF.

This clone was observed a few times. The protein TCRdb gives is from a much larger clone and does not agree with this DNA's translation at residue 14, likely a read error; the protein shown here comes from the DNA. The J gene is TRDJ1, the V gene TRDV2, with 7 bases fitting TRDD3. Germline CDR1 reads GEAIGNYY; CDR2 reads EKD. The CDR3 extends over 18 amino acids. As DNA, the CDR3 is TGTGCCTGTGACACCGTCGGGGGATTGGGAAAGTACACCAATAAACTCATCTTT. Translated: CACDTVGGLGKYTNKLIF.

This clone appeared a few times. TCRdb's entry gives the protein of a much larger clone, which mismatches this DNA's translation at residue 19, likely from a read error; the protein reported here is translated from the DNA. The CDR3 here is CACDTTGTGGVPTWDTRQTFF. DNA for the CDR3: TGTGCCTGTGACACAACGGGAACTGGGGGAGTACCCACCTGGGACACCCGACAGACGTTTTTC. The chain links TRDV2 to TRDJ3; 9 bases map to TRDD3. Germline CDR1 GEAIGNYY, CDR2 EKD. The CDR3 runs 21 residues.

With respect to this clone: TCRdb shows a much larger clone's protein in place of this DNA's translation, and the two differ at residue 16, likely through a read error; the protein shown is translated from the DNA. The CDR3 loop is CALGDQSYSLRWKYTEKLIF. CDR3 coding DNA: TGTGCTCTTGGGGATCAAAGTTATTCCTTACGATGGAAATACACCGAAAAACTCATCTTT. The chain has TRDV1 and TRDJ1, with D perhaps matching TRDD1 (6 bases). The germline V gene encodes CDR1 TSWWSYY and CDR2 QGS. This CDR3 is 20 amino acids long.

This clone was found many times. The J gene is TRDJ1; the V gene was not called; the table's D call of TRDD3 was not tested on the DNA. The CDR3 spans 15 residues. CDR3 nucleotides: TGCGCAATTGGTACTGGGGGACAGGGAACCGATAAACTCATCTTT. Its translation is CAIGTGGQGTDKLIF.

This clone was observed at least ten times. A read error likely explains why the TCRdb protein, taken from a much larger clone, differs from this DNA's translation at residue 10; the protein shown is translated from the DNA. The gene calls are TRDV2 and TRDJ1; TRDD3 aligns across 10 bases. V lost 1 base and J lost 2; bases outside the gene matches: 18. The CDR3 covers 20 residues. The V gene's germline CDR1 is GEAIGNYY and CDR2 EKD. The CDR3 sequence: CACDTIPTPALGDQTDKLIF. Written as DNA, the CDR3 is TGTGCCTGTGACACGATTCCTACCCCGGCACTGGGGGATCAGACCGATAAACTCATCTTT.

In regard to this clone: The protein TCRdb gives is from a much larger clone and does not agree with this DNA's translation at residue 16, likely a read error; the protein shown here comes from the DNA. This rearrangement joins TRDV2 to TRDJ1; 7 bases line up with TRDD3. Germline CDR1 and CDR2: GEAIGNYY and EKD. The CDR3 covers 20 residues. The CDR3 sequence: CACDTSGLGAKDTFTNKLIF. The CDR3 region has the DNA TGTGCCTGTGACACGTCGGGCCTGGGGGCAAAGGATACCTTCACCAATAAACTCATCTTT.